The source of this T cell receptor (beta chain) is a study of OX40 agonist ivuxolimab in advanced cancers. The germline V and J ends were trimmed by 1 base and 6 bases, with 6 bases remaining between them. The CDR3 consists of 12 residues. The V gene's germline CDR1 is LNHDA and CDR2 SQIVND (reference sequence). TCRdb keeps only in-frame clones here, not all; method: immunoSEQ multiplex PCR. Here the sample spans about 20,000 clones, about 79% being singletons. In its sample, this clone was seen many times. This TCR was recovered from an adult with an advanced solid tumor such as melanoma, head and neck, liver or kidney cancer. The chain combines TRBV19 with TRBJ1-1; D ambiguous. The starting material was CD4+ or CD8+ T cells sorted from blood, obtained in a trial of the OX40 agonist ivuxolimab. The chain's CDR3 is CASSIGSAEAFF. CDR3 sequence (DNA): TGTGCCAGTAGTATAGGGAGCGCTGAAGCTTTCTTT.